The present T cell receptor beta chain was sequenced within a study of CD8 T cells in ankylosing spondylitis. Whole-study results and caveats: Ankylosing spondylitis blood appeared to carry a characteristic TCR beta motif of roughly eight highly homologous variants.

This clonotype was detected a few times. Its antigen is not identified. Generation of TCR beta libraries employed quantitative 5'-RACE incorporating molecular barcodes. TCRdb processed the 5' RACE reads anew with MiXCR; each CDR3 protein has one entry. The table lists approximately 340,000 distinct CDR3 sequences, roughly 14% of them singletons, with less than 1.1% in the top ten. This sequence was found in a male donor with ankylosing spondylitis or in good health (not recorded which). Material: blood, either unsorted or a sorted T cell fraction (not recorded which).

Here the CDR3 reads CASSHRGAGFQETQYF. CDR3 bases: TGTGCCAGCAGCCATAGAGGAGCGGGGTTCCAAGAGACCCAGTACTTC. The chain joins TRBV3-1 to TRBJ2-5, with 7 bases aligning to TRBD2. This CDR3 is built from 16 residues. V lost 3 bases to trimming and J lost 1 base; unmatched junction nucleotides: 8. The germline gives CDR1 LGHDT, CDR2 YNNKEL (reference sequence).